This entry describes one TCR beta chain. The sample holds a few counts of this clonotype. No cognate antigen has been identified for it. Per-base qualities were not stored, and no clone one base away is much larger. V is cut by 3 bases and J by 8 bases, and the space between the germline ends is 7 bases. The germline V gene (reference sequence) supplies CDR1 MNHNY and CDR2 SVGAGI. The CDR3 covers 12 residues, taking in both the cysteine and the phenylalanine. Left in the record is the CDR3 DNA by itself, 36 bases read in frame from the first base. The data derive from a study of post-analysis software for immune sequencing data (dated by TCRdb to about 2015). In the study overall: Disease courses on record covered relapsing-remitting, secondary progressive and progressive-relapsing multiple sclerosis, though some patients had no subtype annotation. A subset of samples was prepared in parallel using single-end sample barcoding, then pooled and co-amplified after Illumina adapter ligation. The multiple sclerosis patient repertoires were compared with ten to eleven previously published healthy control repertoires from donors aged about 6 to 26 years. The paper's findings and limits, for the study overall: The multiple sclerosis patient group was slightly younger than the control group. About five TRBV segments, including TRBV5-6, TRBV5-1 and TRBV20-1, were significantly more frequent in patients than controls. Direct clustering with F measure revealed strong co-clustering of samples prepared in the same batch, which led to a batch-effect correction. Significantly lower normalized Chao1 diversity was found in multiple sclerosis patients than in controls, suggesting substantial peripheral T-cell clonal expansion.

Library prep was done by PCR. Reads for this sample came from an Illumina HiSeq 2500. To reduce PCR and sequencing biases, unique molecular identifiers were built into the TCR beta cDNA libraries. About 500,000 cDNA molecules were obtained for every 1 to 10 million input T cells, so each molecule roughly corresponded to one T cell. The same protocol used for the earlier healthy control dataset was applied to prepare and sequence the patient libraries. Samples belonging to the same batch were prepared together, multiplexed and sequenced on a shared HiSeq lane. As for how the authors treated the data: Raw barcoded reads were processed with MIGEC, and single-read molecular identifier groups were discarded before consensus assembly and CDR3 extraction. Clonotype tables were post-analysed with VDJtools, and diversity was normalized by down-sampling all datasets to the smallest sample size. To correct batch-related cross-sample contamination, repertoire overlap clustering matched CDR3 amino acid sequences but not nucleotide sequences. Using fastp at Q25 and MiXCR, TCRdb reprocessed the public reads and kept productive beta chains. Under each unique CDR3 protein, matching rows form one entry showing the most common genes and DNA. The V and J calls, along with clone size, are taken from TCRdb and not from the paper's own processing. Within this sample are fewer than 600,000 distinct CDR3 sequences, with roughly 45% of them counted one time only. The top ten clonotypes cover about 12% of the sample.

To demonstrate the VDJtools post-analysis software, TCR beta repertoires were profiled from the peripheral blood of about 14 young patients with multiple sclerosis. The multiple sclerosis patients were children and adolescents ranging in age from about 6 to 17 years. Input material: blood. This TCR derives from a girl aged 5-17 years with multiple sclerosis. The V gene is TRBV6-6 and the J gene is TRBJ1-4; the D gene cannot be named for sure. In nucleotide form, the sequence is TGTGCCAGCAGTTATGCCGGGGAAAAACTGTTTTTT. This is translated as CASSYAGEKLFF.